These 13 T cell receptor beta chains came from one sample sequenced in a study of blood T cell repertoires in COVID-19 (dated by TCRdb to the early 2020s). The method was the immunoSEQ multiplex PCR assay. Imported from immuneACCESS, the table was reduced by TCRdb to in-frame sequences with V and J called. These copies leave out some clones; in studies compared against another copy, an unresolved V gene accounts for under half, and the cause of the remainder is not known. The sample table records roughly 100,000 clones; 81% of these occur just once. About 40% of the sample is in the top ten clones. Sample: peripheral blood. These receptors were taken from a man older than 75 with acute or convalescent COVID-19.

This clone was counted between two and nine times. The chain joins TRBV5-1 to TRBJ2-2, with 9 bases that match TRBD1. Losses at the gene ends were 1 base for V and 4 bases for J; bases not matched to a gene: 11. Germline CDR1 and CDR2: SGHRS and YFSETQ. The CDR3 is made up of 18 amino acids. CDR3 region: CASSLWGPGQGSTGELFF. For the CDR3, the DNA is TGCGCCAGCAGCTTGTGGGGGCCGGGACAGGGATCCACCGGGGAGCTGTTTTTT.

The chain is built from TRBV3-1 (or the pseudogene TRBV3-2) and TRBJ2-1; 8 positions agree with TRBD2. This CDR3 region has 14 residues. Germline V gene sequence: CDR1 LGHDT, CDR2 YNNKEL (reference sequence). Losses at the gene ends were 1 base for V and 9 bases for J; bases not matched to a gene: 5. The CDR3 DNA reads TGTGCCAGCAGCCAAGCAGCGGGAGAGGTTGAGCAGTTCTTC. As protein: CASSQAAGEVEQFF.

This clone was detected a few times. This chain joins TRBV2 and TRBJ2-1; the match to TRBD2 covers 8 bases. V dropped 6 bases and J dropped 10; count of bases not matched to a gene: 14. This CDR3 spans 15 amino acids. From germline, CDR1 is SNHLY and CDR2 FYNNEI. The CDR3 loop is CASSPAAGVPREQFF. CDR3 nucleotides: TGTGCCAGCAGCCCTGCAGCGGGAGTCCCCCGGGAGCAGTTCTTC.

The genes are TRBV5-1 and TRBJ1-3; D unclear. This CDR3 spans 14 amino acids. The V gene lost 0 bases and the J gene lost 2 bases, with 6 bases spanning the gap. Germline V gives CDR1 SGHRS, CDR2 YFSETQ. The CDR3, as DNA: TGCGCCAGCAGCTTGGACAGACCTGGAAACACCATATATTTT. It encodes CASSLDRPGNTIYF.

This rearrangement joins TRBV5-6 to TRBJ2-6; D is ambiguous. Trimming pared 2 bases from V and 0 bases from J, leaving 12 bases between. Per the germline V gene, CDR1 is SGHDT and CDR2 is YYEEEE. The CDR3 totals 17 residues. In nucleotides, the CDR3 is TGTGCCAGCAGCTTAGCTGAGGCCCTCTCTGGGGCCAACGTCCTGACTTTC. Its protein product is CASSLAEALSGANVLTF.

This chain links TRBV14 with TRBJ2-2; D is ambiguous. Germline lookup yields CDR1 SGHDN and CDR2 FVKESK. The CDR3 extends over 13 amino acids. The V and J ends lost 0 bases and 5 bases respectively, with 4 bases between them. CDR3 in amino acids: CASSQDRTGELFF. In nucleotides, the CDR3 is TGTGCCAGCAGCCAAGATAGAACCGGGGAGCTGTTTTTT. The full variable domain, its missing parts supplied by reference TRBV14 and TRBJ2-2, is EAGVTQFPSHSVIEKGQTVTLRCDPISGHDNLYWYRRVMGKEIKFLLHFVKESKQDESGMPNNRFLAERTGGTYSTLKVQPAELEDSGVYFCASSQDRTGELFFGEGSRLTVL.

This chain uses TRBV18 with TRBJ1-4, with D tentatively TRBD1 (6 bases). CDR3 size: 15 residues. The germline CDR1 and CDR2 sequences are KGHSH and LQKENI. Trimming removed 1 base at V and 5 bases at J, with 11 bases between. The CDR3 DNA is TGTGCCAGCTCACCACGGAGACAGGCAAATGAAAAACTGTTTTTT. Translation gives CASSPRRQANEKLFF. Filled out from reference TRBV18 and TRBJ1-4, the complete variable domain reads NAGVMQNPRHLVRRRGQEARLRCSPMKGHSHVYWYRQLPEEGLKFMVYLQKENIIDESGMPKERFSAEFPKEGPSILRIQQVVRGDSAAYFCASSPRRQANEKLFFGSGTQLSVL.

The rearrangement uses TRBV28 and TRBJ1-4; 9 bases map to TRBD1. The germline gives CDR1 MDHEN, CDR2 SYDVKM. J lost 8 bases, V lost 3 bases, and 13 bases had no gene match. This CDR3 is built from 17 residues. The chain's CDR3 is CASSLSRDRVGREKLFF. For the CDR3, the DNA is TGTGCCAGCAGTTTGTCCCGGGACAGGGTGGGTAGAGAAAAACTGTTTTTT. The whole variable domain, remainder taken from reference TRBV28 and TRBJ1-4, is DVKVTQSSRYLVKRTGEKVFLECVQDMDHENMFWYRQDPGLGLRLIYFSYDVKMKEKGDIPEGYSVSREKKERFSLILESASTNQTSMYLCASSLSRDRVGREKLFFGSGTQLSVL.

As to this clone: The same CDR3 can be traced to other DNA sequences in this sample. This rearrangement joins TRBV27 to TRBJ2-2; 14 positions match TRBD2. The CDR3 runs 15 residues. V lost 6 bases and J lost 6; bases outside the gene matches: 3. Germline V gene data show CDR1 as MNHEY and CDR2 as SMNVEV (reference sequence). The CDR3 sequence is CASRPGLAGAGELFF. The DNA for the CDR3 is TGTGCCAGCAGACCGGGACTAGCGGGAGCCGGGGAGCTGTTTTTT.

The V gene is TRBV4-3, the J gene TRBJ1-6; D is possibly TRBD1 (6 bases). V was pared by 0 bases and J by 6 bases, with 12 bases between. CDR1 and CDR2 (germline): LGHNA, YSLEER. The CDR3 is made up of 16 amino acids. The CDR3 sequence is CASSQDHTGPNSPLHF. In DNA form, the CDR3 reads TGCGCCAGCAGCCAAGATCACACAGGGCCTAATTCACCCCTCCACTTT.

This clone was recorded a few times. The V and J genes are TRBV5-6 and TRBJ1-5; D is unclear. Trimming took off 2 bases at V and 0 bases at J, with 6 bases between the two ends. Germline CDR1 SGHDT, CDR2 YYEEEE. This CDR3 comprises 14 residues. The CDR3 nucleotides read TGTGCCAGCAGCTTCAGGATTAGCAATCAGCCCCAGCATTTT. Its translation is CASSFRISNQPQHF.

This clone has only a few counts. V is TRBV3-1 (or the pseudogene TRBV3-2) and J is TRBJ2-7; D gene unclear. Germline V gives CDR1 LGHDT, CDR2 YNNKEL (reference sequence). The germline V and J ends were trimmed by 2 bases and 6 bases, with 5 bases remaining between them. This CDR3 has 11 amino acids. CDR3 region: CASSQSSEQYF. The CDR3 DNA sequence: TGTGCCAGCAGCCAATCCAGCGAGCAGTACTTC.

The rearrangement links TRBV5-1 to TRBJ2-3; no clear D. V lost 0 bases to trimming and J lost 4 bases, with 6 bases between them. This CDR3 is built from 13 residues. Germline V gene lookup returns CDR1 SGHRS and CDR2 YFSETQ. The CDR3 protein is CASSLDPSDTQYF. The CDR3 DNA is TGCGCCAGCAGCTTGGATCCTTCAGATACGCAGTATTTT.